This TCR beta chain was sequenced for a study of OX40 agonist ivuxolimab in advanced cancers. In the study overall: The mean age was about 57 years, ranging from 23 to 79, with around four fifths of participants male.

Using immunoSEQ multiplex PCR, the repertoire was profiled, and TCRdb retains in-frame clones only, with some absent. Among about 54,000 clones listed, approximately 93% were seen once. This CDR3 has 14 residues. Trimming removed 0 bases from V and 1 base from J, with 3 bases in between. CDR1 and CDR2 (germline): SGHAT, FQNNGV. A single count supports this clone. Its antigen remains unidentified. Points from the study as a whole: CD8+ T cells (on average) carried more expanded clones than CD4+ T cells.

The clonotype was recovered from an adult with an advanced solid tumor such as melanoma, head and neck, liver or kidney cancer. The sequences come from CD4+ or CD8+ T cells sorted from blood, collected in a trial of the OX40 agonist ivuxolimab. The rearrangement uses TRBV11-2 and TRBJ1-4; D is unresolved. CDR3 DNA: TGTGCCAGCAGCTTAGACTTAACTAATGAAAAACTGTTTTTT. Translation: CASSLDLTNEKLFF.